This T cell receptor (beta chain) was sequenced in a study of blood T cell repertoires in COVID-19. Study at large: Specimens from acute and convalescent COVID-19 originated in the United States, Italy and Spain. T cells, B-cell-depleted T cells, or PBMCs supplied cDNA or gDNA.

The CDR3 contains 14 residues. Deletions cut 5 bases from V and 0 bases from J, with 10 bases between. Germline CDR1 reads SGHRS; CDR2 reads YFSETQ. Assay: immunoSEQ multiplex PCR; the TCRdb copy retains only in-frame clones and omits some. The sample shows roughly 190,000 clones, roughly 80% of them seen only once. What was sequenced was peripheral blood. The sequence was collected from a man aged 60 to 75 with acute or convalescent COVID-19. The genes are TRBV5-1 and TRBJ2-3; D is uncertain. Written as DNA, the CDR3 is TGCGCCAGCAGTCCTACCGGGAGCACAGATACGCAGTATTTT. Amino acids: CASSPTGSTDTQYF.